These 5 T cell receptor beta chains share one sample of origin, sequenced in a study of CD8 T cells in ankylosing spondylitis. MiXCR, run by TCRdb on the 5' RACE reads, gives a single entry per CDR3 protein. The repertoire includes about 250,000 distinct CDR3 sequences, roughly 32% of them detected once, and around 4.5% sits in the top ten. Sequencing was carried out using blood, either unsorted or a sorted T cell fraction (not recorded which). The source is a male donor with ankylosing spondylitis or in good health (not recorded which).

There are a few counts of this clonotype. The chain is built from TRBV27 and TRBJ2-7; D gene uncertain. V was pared by 0 bases and J by 0 bases, with 9 bases between. The CDR3 totals 15 residues. Germline values: CDR1 MNHEY, CDR2 SMNVEV (reference sequence). The CDR3 region is CASSLSPDSSYEQYF. The CDR3 DNA sequence: TGTGCCAGCAGTTTATCCCCGGATAGCTCCTACGAGCAGTACTTC.

This clonotype was counted at least ten times. This chain uses TRBV20-1 with TRBJ2-1, with TRBD2 matching 11 bases. The V gene's germline CDR1 is DFQATT and CDR2 SNEGSKA (reference sequence). This CDR3 has 17 amino acids. Unmatched junction bases numbered 9, after V lost 0 bases and J lost 5 bases. The CDR3 DNA sequence: TGCAGTGCTAGAGACCACGTAGCGGGGGGGCCCCACAATGAGCAGTTCTTC. This sequence encodes CSARDHVAGGPHNEQFF.

This clonotype was observed a handful of times. J is TRBJ2-1 and V is TRBV10-2; D possibly corresponds to TRBD1 (6 bases). This CDR3 region has 15 residues. V lost 6 bases, J lost 4 bases, and 16 bases lay in between. Germline V gene data show CDR1 as WSHSY and CDR2 as SAAADI. The CDR3 DNA sequence: TGCGCCAGCAGAGAAACGACAGGAGCATACAATGAGCAGTTCTTC. As protein: CASRETTGAYNEQFF.

The chain carries TRBV5-5 and TRBJ1-2, with 9 bases aligning to TRBD1. The CDR3 extends over 13 amino acids. Germline V gene data show CDR1 as SGHKS and CDR2 as YYEKEE (reference sequence). The ends lost 4 bases at V and 8 bases at J; junction bases unmatched: 6. This CDR3 reads CASSTGQGSGYTF. The CDR3 DNA sequence: TGTGCCAGCAGCACTGGACAGGGGAGCGGCTACACCTTC.

This sequence joins TRBV18 and TRBJ2-1; D unclear. The V gene lost 3 bases and the J gene lost 8 bases, with 5 bases spanning the gap. In germline, CDR1 is KGHSH, CDR2 LQKENI. The CDR3 spans 11 residues. The CDR3 nucleotides read TGTGCCAGCTCACCTTTTGATGAGCAGTTCTTC. Translation: CASSPFDEQFF.